The rows below give T cell receptor beta chains drawn from one sample of a study of vaccination effects on CD4 cells after COVID-19. Produced via immunoSEQ multiplex PCR; TCRdb's table is partial and in-frame only. The data show over 25,000 clones, about 80% seen once. Antigens for these TCRs are unknown. This sample comprised CD4+ T cells from PBMCs cultured with SARS-CoV-2 spike peptides, obtained before COVID-19 vaccination. These receptors were taken from a human donor who received a COVID-19 vaccine. The CDR3 runs from the conserved cysteine through the conserved F or W.

V	length	J	CDR3
TRBV5-1	16	TRBJ2-3	CASSRGGSGSTDTQYF
TRBV6-5	11	TRBJ2-5	CASRYQETQYF
TRBV10-1	12	TRBJ1-6	CASSDFGTPLHF
TRBV7-2	15	TRBJ2-1	CASSSPGLALNEQFF
TRBV3-1/TRBV3-2	16	TRBJ2-1	CASSQDAGTRLFKQFF
TRBV7-2	14	TRBJ2-7	CASSLRLARGEQYF
TRBV5-5	16	TRBJ2-2	CASSLVGERGTGELFF
TRBV4-1	16	TRBJ2-7	CASSQDPLAGVSEQYF
TRBV2	13	TRBJ1-3	CASSESTGYTIYF
TRBV3-1/TRBV3-2	15	TRBJ2-1	CASSATGLAANEQFF
TRBV27	15	TRBJ2-1	CASSPGTGDYNEQFF
TRBV5-1	14	TRBJ1-1	CASSLAQRGTEAFF
TRBV4-1	15	TRBJ1-3	CASSPWTGVGNTIYF
TRBV6-5	16	TRBJ1-1	CASSSRGVKGNTEAFF
TRBV10-3	13	TRBJ2-1	CAIGLAGGNEQFF
TRBV2	14	TRBJ2-7	CASSFYRAPYEQYF
TRBV21-1	16	TRBJ2-2	CASSKQWSRDTGELFF
TRBV30	17	TRBJ1-3	CAWSPLGTGSSGNTIYF
TRBV6-5	13	TRBJ1-1	CASSLGQRTEAFF
TRBV3-1/TRBV3-2	19	TRBJ1-1	CASSQLSGRDSVMNTEAFF
TRBV7-2	13	TRBJ2-7	CASRLQGGNEQYF
TRBV6-6	12	TRBJ1-2	CASQRGGGGYTF
TRBV7-2	18	TRBJ1-3	CASSLAFNAAASGNTIYF
TRBV5-6	18	TRBJ1-2	CASSLGSLPRQGAYGYTF